This is a list of T cell receptor beta chains from one sample in a study of blood T cells in healthy people across ages. TCRdb analysed the 5' RACE reads with MiXCR anew, one entry per CDR3 protein. Of 700,000 or so distinct CDR3 sequences listed, 40% to 45% are singletons. The sample comprised blood. The receptors were sampled from an elderly man in good health. Each CDR3 is given with its conserved first and last residue. The D gene is left open where the match is weak. Clone size, where shown, is once, few, many, or a class for clones that have expanded.

abundance	d_gene	v_gene	j_gene	CDR3aa	CDR3nt
many	.	TRBV6-2/TRBV6-3	TRBJ2-7	CASIPSVISYEQYF	TGTGCCAGCATCCCTTCGGTGATCTCCTACGAGCAGTACTTC
many	.	TRBV11-3	TRBJ2-3	CASSVAPLDTQYF	TGTGCCAGCAGCGTCGCCCCGTTAGATACGCAGTATTTT
.	TRBD1	TRBV4-3	TRBJ2-1	CASSQDLGTGPYNEQFF	TGCGCCAGCAGCCAAGACCTCGGGACAGGGCCTTACAATGAGCAGTTCTTC
once	.	TRBV27	TRBJ2-2	CASSSRRTGELFF	TGTGCCAGCAGTAGTAGAAGGACCGGGGAGCTGTTTTTT
.	.	TRBV10-3	TRBJ2-3	CAISESSLSTDTQYF	TGTGCCATCAGTGAGTCTAGCTTAAGCACAGATACGCAGTATTTT
once	TRBD1	TRBV12-3/TRBV12-4	TRBJ1-1	CASRTTGTTLSTEAFF	TGTGCCAGCAGGACGACAGGGACCACCCTATCCACTGAAGCTTTCTTT
.	TRBD2	TRBV7-6	TRBJ2-1	CASSQTTSGSFEQFF	TGTGCCAGCAGCCAGACGACTAGCGGGAGTTTTGAGCAGTTCTTC
.	TRBD2	TRBV7-2	TRBJ2-7	CASSLPGGYDEQYF	TGTGCCAGCAGCTTACCGGGAGGGTATGACGAGCAGTACTTC
few	.	TRBV6-5	TRBJ2-4	CASSSGQGKNIQYF	TGTGCCAGCAGTTCTGGGCAGGGAAAAAACATTCAGTACTTC
few	TRBD1	TRBV6-1	TRBJ1-5	CASRIPGQGPNQPQHF	TGTGCCAGCAGAATACCGGGACAGGGGCCTAATCAGCCCCAGCATTTT
.	.	TRBV7-2	TRBJ2-3	CASSSSRGGTDTQYF	TGTGCCAGCAGCTCCTCACGGGGTGGCACAGATACGCAGTATTTT
.	.	TRBV6-1	TRBJ1-5	CASSEARGAGNQPQHF	TGTGCCAGCAGTGAAGCGAGGGGAGCCGGCAATCAGCCCCAGCATTTT
few	TRBD1	TRBV20-1	TRBJ2-5	CSSGTGGLGNEQYF	TGCAGTTCCGGGACAGGGGGGCTAGGCAATGAGCAGTACTTC
many	.	TRBV29-1	TRBJ1-2	CSVRTVGYTF	TGCAGCGTCCGGACAGTTGGCTACACCTTC
.	.	TRBV7-2	TRBJ2-4	CASSALGIQYF	TGTGCCAGCAGCGCCCTTGGCATTCAGTACTTC
.	.	TRBV5-1	TRBJ1-4	CASSWTVGDEKLFF	TGCGCCAGCAGCTGGACAGTTGGAGACGAAAAACTGTTTTTT
few	.	TRBV3-1	TRBJ1-2	CASSPYLTQVNYGYTF	TGTGCCAGCAGCCCGTACCTGACACAGGTCAACTATGGCTACACCTTC
.	.	TRBV12-3/TRBV12-4	TRBJ2-7	CASSRVSDEQYF	TGTGCCAGCAGTCGTGTAAGCGACGAGCAGTACTTC
few	.	TRBV7-2	TRBJ2-7	CASSLSSTQSSYEQYF	TGTGCCAGCAGCTTATCGTCCACACAAAGCTCCTACGAGCAGTACTTC
few	TRBD2	TRBV5-1	TRBJ2-3	CASSPKITSGGPGTDTQYF	TGCGCCAGCAGCCCCAAGATCACTAGCGGGGGTCCTGGAACCGATACGCAGTATTTT
.	TRBD2	TRBV12-3/TRBV12-4	TRBJ2-1	CASTLAGGGYEQFF	TGTGCCAGCACCCTAGCGGGGGGTGGTTATGAGCAGTTCTTC
.	.	TRBV7-2	TRBJ2-3	CACSSGLISDTQYF	TGTGCCTGCAGCTCCGGACTAATTTCAGATACGCAGTATTTT
.	.	TRBV29-1	TRBJ1-1	CSVEDPNTEAFF	TGCAGCGTTGAAGATCCAAACACTGAAGCTTTCTTT
.	.	TRBV5-1	TRBJ2-3	CASSYPKNQGDTQYF	TGCGCCAGCAGCTACCCCAAGAACCAGGGAGATACGCAGTATTTT
few	.	TRBV5-5	TRBJ2-5	CASSLLSSQETQYF	TGTGCCAGCAGTCTCTTGTCGAGCCAAGAGACCCAGTACTTC
few	.	TRBV5-1	TRBJ1-2	CASSLEQGSYGYTF	TGCGCCAGCAGCTTGGAGCAGGGTAGCTATGGCTACACCTTC
many	TRBD1	TRBV12-3/TRBV12-4	TRBJ2-7	CASSLQGESYEQYF	TGTGCCAGCAGTTTACAGGGGGAGTCCTACGAGCAGTACTTC
few	.	TRBV12-3/TRBV12-4	TRBJ2-2	CASSRQANTGELFF	TGTGCCAGCAGTCGACAGGCGAACACCGGGGAGCTGTTTTTT
many	TRBD2	TRBV20-1	TRBJ2-5	CSAGEARGLAETQYF	TGCAGTGCTGGGGAAGCCCGAGGACTAGCGGAGACCCAGTACTTC
.	.	TRBV9	TRBJ2-1	CASSVGSGTGGSFF	.
.	.	TRBV18	TRBJ2-7	CASSPSTLKEAQYF	TGTGCCAGCTCACCCTCTACTCTGAAGGAGGCCCAGTACTTC
.	TRBD1	TRBV20-1	TRBJ2-5	CSAGRAQGRQETQYF	TGCAGTGCTGGACGGGCACAGGGGCGTCAAGAGACCCAGTACTTC